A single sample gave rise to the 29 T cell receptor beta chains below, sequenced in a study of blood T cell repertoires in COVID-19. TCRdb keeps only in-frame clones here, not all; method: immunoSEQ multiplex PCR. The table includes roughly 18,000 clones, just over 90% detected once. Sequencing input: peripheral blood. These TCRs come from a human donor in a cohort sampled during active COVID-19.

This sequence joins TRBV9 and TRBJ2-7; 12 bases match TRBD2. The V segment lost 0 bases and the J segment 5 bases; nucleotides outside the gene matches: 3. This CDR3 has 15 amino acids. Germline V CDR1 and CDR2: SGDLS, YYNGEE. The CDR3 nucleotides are TGTGCCAGCAGCGTAGGGACTAGCGGGATTGACGAGCAGTACTTC. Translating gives CASSVGTSGIDEQYF.

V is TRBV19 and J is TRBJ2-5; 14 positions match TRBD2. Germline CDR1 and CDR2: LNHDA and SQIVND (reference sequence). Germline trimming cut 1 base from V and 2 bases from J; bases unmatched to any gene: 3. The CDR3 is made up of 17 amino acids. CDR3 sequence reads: CASSIGGTSGGQETQYF. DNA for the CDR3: TGTGCCAGTAGTATAGGAGGGACTAGCGGGGGTCAAGAGACCCAGTACTTC.

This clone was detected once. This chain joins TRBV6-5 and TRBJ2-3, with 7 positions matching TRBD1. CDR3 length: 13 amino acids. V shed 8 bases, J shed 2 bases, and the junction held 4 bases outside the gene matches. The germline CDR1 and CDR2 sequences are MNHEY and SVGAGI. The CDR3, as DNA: TGTGCCAGCGAGGGACAGAACACAGATACGCAGTATTTT. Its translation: CASEGQNTDTQYF.

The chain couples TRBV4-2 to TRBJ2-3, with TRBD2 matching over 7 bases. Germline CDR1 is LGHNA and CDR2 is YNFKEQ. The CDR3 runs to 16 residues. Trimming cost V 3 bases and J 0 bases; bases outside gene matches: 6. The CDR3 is CASSHSLASSTDTQYF. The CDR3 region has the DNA TGTGCCAGCAGCCACTCACTAGCGAGTAGCACAGATACGCAGTATTTT.

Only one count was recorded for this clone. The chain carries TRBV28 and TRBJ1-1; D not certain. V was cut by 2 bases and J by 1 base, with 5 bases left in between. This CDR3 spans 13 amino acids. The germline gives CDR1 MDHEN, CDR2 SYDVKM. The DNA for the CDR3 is TGTGCCAGCAGTTTACAGCGGAACACTGAAGCTTTCTTT. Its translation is CASSLQRNTEAFF.

The CDR3 DNA is TGCAGTGCTAGTTTTCGTCAGGGGGCAGATACGCAGTATTTT. This sequence encodes CSASFRQGADTQYF. The J gene is TRBJ2-3, the V gene TRBV20-1; 7 bases align to TRBD1. The CDR3 runs 14 residues. Trimming took 3 bases from V and 4 from J; bases not matched to a gene: 7. CDR1 DFQATT and CDR2 SNEGSKA come from the germline V gene (reference sequence).

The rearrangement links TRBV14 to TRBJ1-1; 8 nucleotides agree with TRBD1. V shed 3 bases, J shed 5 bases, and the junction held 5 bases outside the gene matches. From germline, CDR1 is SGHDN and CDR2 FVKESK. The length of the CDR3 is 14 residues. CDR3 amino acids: CASSQVRGRTEAFF. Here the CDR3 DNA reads TGTGCCAGCAGCCAGGTCAGGGGGCGGACTGAAGCTTTCTTT.

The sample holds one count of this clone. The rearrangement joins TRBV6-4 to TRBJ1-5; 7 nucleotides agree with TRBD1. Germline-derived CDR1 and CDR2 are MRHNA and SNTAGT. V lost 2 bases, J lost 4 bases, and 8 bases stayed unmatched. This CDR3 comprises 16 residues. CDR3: CASSDHFDRDNQPQHF. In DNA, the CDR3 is TGTGCCAGCAGTGACCACTTTGACAGGGATAATCAGCCCCAGCATTTT.

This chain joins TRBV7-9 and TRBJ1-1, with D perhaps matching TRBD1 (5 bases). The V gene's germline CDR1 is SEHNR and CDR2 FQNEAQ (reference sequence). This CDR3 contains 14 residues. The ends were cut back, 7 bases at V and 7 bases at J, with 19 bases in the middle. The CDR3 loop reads CASTYHQGPVEAFF. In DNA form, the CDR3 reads TGTGCCAGCACCTATCATCAGGGTCCCGTTGAAGCTTTCTTT.

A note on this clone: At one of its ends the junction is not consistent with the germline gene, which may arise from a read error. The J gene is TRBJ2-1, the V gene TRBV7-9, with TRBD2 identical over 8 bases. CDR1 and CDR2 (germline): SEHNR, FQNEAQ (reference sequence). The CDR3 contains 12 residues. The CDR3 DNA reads TGTGCCAGCAGCCCCGTAGCGGGGTATAGACTCTTC. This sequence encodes CASSPVAGYRLF.

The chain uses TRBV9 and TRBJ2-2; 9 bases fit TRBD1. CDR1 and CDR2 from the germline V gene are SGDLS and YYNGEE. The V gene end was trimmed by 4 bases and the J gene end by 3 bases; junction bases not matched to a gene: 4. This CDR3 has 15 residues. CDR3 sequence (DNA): TGTGCCAGCAGCACGCGACAGGGGGACACCGGGGAGCTGTTTTTT. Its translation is CASSTRQGDTGELFF. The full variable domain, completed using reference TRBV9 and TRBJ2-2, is DSGVTQTPKHLITATGQRVTLRCSPRSGDLSVYWYQQSLDQGLQFLIQYYNGEERAKGNILERFSAQQFPDLHSELNLSSLELGDSALYFCASSTRQGDTGELFFGEGSRLTVL.

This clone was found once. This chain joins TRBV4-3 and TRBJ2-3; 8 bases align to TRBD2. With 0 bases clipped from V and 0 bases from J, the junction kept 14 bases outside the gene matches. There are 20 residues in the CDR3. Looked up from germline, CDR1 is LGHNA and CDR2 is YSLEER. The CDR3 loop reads CASSQDLGAGGLRSTDTQYF. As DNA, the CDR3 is TGCGCCAGCAGCCAAGATCTTGGGGCGGGAGGTCTCCGAAGCACAGATACGCAGTATTTT.

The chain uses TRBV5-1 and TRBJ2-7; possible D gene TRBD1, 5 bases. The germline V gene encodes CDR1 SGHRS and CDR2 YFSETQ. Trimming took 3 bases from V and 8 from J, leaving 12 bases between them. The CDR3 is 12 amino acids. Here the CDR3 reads CASSSQGNQQYF. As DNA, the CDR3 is TGCGCCAGCAGCTCCCAGGGAAACCAGCAGTACTTC. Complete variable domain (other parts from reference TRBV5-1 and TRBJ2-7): KAGVTQTPRYLIKTRGQQVTLSCSPISGHRSVSWYQQTPGQGLQFLFEYFSETQRNKGNFPGRFSGRQFSNSRSEMNVSTLELGDSALYLCASSSQGNQQYFGPGTRLTVT.

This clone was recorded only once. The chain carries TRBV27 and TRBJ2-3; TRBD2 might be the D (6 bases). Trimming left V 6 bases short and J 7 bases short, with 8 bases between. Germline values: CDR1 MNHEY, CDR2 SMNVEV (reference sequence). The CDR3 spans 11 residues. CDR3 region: CASREGYTQYF. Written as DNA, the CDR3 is TGTGCCAGCAGGGAGGGCTATACGCAGTATTTT.

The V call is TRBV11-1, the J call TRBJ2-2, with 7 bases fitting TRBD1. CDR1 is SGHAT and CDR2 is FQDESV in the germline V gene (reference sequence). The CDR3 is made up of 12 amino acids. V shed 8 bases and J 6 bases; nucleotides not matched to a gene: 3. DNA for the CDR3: TGTGCCAGCTCAGGGGGACCCGGGGAGCTGTTTTTT. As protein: CASSGGPGELFF. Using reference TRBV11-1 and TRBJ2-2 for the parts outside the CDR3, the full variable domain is EAEVAQSPRYKITEKSQAVAFWCDPISGHATLYWYRQILGQGPELLVQFQDESVVDDSQLPKDRFSAERLKGVDSTLKIQPAELGDSAMYLCASSGGPGELFFGEGSRLTVL.

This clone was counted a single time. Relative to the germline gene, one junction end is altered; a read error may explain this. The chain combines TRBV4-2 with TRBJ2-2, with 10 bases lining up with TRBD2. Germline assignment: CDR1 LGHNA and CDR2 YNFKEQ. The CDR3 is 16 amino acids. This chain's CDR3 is CASSQTSGTEHRGAVF. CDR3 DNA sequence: TGTGCCAGCAGCCAAACTAGCGGGACTGAACACCGGGGAGCTGTTTTT.

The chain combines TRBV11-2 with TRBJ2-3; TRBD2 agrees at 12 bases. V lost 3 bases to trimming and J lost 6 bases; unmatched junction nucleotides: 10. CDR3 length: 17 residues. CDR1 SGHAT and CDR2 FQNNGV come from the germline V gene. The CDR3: CASSLIVSGTSGDTQYF. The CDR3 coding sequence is TGTGCCAGCAGCTTGATAGTATCCGGGACTAGCGGGGATACGCAGTATTTT.

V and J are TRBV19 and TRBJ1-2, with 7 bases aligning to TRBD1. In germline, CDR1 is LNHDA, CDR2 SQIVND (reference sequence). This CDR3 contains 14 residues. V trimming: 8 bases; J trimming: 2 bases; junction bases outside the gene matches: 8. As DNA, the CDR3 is TGTGCCAGTTTCGGGGAACAGGGGAACTATGGCTACACCTTC. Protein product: CASFGEQGNYGYTF.

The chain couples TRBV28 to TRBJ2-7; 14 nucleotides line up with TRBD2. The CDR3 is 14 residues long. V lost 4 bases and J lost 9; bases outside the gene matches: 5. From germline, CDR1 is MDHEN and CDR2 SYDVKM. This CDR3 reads CASSSGTSGRGQYF. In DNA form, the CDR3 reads TGTGCCAGCAGTTCGGGGACTAGCGGGAGAGGGCAGTACTTC. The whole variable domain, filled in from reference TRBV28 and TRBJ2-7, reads DVKVTQSSRYLVKRTGEKVFLECVQDMDHENMFWYRQDPGLGLRLIYFSYDVKMKEKGDIPEGYSVSREKKERFSLILESASTNQTSMYLCASSSGTSGRGQYFGPGTRLTVT.

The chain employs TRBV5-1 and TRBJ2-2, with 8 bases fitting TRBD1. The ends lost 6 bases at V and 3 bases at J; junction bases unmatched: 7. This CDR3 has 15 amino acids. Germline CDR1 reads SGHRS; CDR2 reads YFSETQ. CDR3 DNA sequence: TGCGCCAGCACCAAAGACAGGGGTTACACCGGGGAGCTGTTTTTT. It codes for CASTKDRGYTGELFF. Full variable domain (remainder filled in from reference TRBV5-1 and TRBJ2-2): KAGVTQTPRYLIKTRGQQVTLSCSPISGHRSVSWYQQTPGQGLQFLFEYFSETQRNKGNFPGRFSGRQFSNSRSEMNVSTLELGDSALYLCASTKDRGYTGELFFGEGSRLTVL.

Written as DNA, the CDR3 is TGTGCCAGCAGTCCCCGTGGCAGGGTGGGCTCCTACGAGCAGTACTTC. Translation gives CASSPRGRVGSYEQYF. This chain uses TRBV28 with TRBJ2-7; TRBD1 is a possible D gene (5 bases). This CDR3 is built from 16 residues. CDR1 MDHEN and CDR2 SYDVKM come from the germline V gene. The ends were cut back, 5 bases at V and 0 bases at J, with 17 bases in the middle. Complete variable domain (other parts from reference TRBV28 and TRBJ2-7): DVKVTQSSRYLVKRTGEKVFLECVQDMDHENMFWYRQDPGLGLRLIYFSYDVKMKEKGDIPEGYSVSREKKERFSLILESASTNQTSMYLCASSPRGRVGSYEQYFGPGTRLTVT.

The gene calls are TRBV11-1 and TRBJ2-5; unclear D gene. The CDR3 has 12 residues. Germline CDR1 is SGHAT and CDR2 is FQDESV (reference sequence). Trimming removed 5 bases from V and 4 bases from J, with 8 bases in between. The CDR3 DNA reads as TGTGCCAGCAGCCCATCGGGAGAGACCCAGTACTTC. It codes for CASSPSGETQYF.

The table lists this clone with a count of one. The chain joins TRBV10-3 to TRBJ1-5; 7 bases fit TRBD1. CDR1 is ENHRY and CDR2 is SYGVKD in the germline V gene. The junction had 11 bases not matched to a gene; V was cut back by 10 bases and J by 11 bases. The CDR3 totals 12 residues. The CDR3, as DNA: TGTGCCACTCGGGACAGTCGGATGGCCCAGCATTTT. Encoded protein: CATRDSRMAQHF.

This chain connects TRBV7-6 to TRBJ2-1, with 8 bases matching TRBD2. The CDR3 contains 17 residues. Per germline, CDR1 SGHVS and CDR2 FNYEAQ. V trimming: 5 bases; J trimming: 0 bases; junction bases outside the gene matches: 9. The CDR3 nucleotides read TGTGCCAGCAGCCCCGGGAGGGGGGCGAGCTCCTACAATGAGCAGTTCTTC. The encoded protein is CASSPGRGASSYNEQFF. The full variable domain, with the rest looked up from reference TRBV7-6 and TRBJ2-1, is GAGVSQSPRYKVTKRGQDVALRCDPISGHVSLYWYRQALGQGPEFLTYFNYEAQQDKSGLPNDRFSAERPEGSISTLTIQRTEQRDSAMYRCASSPGRGASSYNEQFFGPGTRLTVL.

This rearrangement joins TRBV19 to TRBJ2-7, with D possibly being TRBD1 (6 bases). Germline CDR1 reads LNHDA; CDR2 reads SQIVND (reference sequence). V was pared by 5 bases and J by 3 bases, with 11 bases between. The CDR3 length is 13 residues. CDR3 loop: CASSGKGGYEQYF. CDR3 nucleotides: TGTGCCAGTAGTGGGAAAGGGGGCTACGAGCAGTACTTC.

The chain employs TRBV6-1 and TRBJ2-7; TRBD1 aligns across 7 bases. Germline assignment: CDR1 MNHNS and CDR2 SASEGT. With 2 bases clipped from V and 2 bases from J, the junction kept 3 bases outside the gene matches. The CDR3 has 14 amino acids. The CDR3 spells CASSERDSTYEQYF. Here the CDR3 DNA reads TGTGCCAGCAGTGAACGGGACAGTACCTACGAGCAGTACTTC.

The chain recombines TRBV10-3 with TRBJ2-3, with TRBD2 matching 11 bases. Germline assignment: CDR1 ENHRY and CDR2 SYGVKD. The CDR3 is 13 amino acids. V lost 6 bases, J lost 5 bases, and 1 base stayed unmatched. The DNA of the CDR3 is TGTGCCATCAGGGGGACTAGCGGAGATACGCAGTATTTT. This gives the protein CAIRGTSGDTQYF.

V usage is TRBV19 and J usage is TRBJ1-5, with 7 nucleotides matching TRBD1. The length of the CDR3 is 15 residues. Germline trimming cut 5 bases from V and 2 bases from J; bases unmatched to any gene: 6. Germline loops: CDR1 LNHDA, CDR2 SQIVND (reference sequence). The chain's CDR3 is CASSYFDRGNQPQHF. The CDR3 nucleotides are TGTGCCAGTAGTTACTTCGACAGGGGCAATCAGCCCCAGCATTTT.

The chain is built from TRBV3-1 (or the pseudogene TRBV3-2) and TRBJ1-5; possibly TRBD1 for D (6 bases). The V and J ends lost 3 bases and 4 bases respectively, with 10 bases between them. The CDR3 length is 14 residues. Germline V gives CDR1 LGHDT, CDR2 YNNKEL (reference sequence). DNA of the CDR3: TGTGCCAGCAGCCAGGGGACAAGGAATCAGCCCCAGCATTTT. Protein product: CASSQGTRNQPQHF.